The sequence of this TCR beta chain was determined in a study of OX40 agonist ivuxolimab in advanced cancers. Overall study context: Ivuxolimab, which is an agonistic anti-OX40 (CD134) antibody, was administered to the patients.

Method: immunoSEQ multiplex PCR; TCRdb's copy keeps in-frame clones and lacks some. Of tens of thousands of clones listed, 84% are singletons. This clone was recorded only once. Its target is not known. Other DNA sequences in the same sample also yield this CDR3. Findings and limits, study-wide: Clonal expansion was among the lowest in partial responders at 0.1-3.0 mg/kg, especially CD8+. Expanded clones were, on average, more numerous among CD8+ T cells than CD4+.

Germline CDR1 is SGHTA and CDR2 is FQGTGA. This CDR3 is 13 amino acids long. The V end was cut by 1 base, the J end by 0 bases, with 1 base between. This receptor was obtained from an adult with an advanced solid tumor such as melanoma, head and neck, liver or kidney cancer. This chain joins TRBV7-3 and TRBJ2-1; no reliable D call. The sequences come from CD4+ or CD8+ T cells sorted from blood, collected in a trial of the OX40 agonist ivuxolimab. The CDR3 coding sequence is TGTGCCAGCAGCTTAAGCTCCTACAATGAGCAGTTCTTC. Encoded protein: CASSLSSYNEQFF.